This record concerns one T cell receptor (beta chain) sequence. CDR3 length: 17 amino acids. CDR1 is SNHLY, CDR2 FYNNEI, per germline. V gave up 8 bases and J gave up 0 bases; unmatched junction bases: 11. The data stem from a study of blood T cell repertoires in COVID-19. Profiling relied on immunoSEQ multiplex PCR, and the TCRdb table lists in-frame clones only, not all of them. Among about 83,000 clones listed, 88% were seen once. The sequencing input was peripheral blood. The sequence was collected from a human donor in a cohort sampled during active COVID-19. The chain carries TRBV2 and TRBJ2-1; 9 bases agree with TRBD2. The CDR3 reads CASGLAGTPGSYNEQFF. In DNA form, the CDR3 reads TGTGCCAGCGGTCTAGCGGGAACCCCCGGCTCCTACAATGAGCAGTTCTTC.